The source of this T cell receptor (beta chain) is a study of cytomegalovirus exposure and HLA in healthy donors. Worth noting for this clone: Its antigen remains unidentified.

V shed 5 bases and J shed 2 bases, with 10 bases lying between them. Germline V gene lookup returns CDR1 SEHNR and CDR2 FQNEAQ (reference sequence). CDR3 length: 13 amino acids. The study, taken as a whole, reports: No immune exposure information besides CMV serostatus was available.

All the people who gave samples were healthy bone marrow donors. Use of 60 Vbeta and 13 Jbeta primers characterized the PCR. Authors' processing steps: A follow-up analysis tallied 86 million or so unique TCR beta chains, about 10 million shared. The assay was immunoSEQ multiplex PCR, and TCRdb's table has in-frame clones only and misses some. V and J calls plus clone size are reproduced from that table; the DNA served to infer D and trimming. The sample lists over 80,000 clones; around 80% were seen once. This sequence originates from a man aged 40-49 years in good health and CMV-seropositive. V and J are TRBV7-9 and TRBJ2-7, with TRBD1 as a possible D gene (5 bases). Material: PBMCs. The CDR3 sequence is CASSADSPYEQYF. The CDR3 DNA reads TGTGCCAGCAGCGCCGACAGTCCCTACGAGCAGTACTTC.